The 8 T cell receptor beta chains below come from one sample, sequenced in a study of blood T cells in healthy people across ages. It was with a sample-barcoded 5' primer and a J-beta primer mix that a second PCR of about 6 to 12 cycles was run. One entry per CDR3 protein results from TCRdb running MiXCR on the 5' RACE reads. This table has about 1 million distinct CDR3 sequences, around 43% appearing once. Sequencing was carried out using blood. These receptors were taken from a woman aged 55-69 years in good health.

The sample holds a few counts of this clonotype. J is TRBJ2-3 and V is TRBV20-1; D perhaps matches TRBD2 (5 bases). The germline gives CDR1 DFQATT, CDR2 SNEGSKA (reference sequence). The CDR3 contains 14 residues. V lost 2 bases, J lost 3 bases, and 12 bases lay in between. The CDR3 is CSARKASQTDTQYF. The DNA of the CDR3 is TGCAGTGCTAGAAAGGCTAGCCAAACAGATACGCAGTATTTT.

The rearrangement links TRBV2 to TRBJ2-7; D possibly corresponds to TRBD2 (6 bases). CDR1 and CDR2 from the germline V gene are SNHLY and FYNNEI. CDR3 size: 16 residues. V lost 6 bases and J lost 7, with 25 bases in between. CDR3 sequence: CASRAGTTGFYNEQYF. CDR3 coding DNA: TGTGCCAGCAGGGCGGGAACCACCGGATTCTACAATGAGCAGTACTTC.

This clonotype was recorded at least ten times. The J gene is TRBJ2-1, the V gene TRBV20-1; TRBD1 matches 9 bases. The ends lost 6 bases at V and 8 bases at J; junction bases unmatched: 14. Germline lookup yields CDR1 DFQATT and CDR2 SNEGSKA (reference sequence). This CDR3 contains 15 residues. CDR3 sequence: CSAGDRETRGHEQFF. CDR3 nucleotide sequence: TGCAGTGCCGGGGACAGGGAGACTAGGGGCCATGAGCAGTTCTTC.

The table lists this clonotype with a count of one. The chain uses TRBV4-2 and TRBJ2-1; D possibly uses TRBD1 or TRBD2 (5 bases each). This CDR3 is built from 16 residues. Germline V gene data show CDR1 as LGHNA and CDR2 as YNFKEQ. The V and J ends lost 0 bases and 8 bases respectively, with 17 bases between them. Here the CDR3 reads CASSQDQEQGRDEQFF. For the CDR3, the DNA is TGTGCCAGCAGCCAAGATCAGGAGCAGGGACGCGATGAGCAGTTCTTC.

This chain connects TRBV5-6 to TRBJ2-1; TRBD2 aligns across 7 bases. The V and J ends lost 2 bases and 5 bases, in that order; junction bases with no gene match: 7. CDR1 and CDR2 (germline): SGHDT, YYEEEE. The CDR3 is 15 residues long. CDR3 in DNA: TGTGCCAGCAGCTTTTTTGGGGGAGGGAACAATGAGCAGTTCTTC. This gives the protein CASSFFGGGNNEQFF.

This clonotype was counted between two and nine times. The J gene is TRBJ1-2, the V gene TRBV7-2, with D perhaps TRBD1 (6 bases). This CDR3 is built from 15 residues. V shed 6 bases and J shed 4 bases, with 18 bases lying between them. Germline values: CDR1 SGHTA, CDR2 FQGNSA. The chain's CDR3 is CASSSKGGTAYGYTF. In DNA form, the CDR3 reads TGTGCCAGCAGTTCTAAGGGGGGGACGGCCTATGGCTACACCTTC.

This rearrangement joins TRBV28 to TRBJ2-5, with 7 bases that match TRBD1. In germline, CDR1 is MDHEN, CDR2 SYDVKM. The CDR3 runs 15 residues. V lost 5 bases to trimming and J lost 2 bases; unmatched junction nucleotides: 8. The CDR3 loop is CASSTRTGGQETQYF. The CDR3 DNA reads TGTGCCAGCAGTACTCGGACAGGCGGGCAAGAGACCCAGTACTTC.

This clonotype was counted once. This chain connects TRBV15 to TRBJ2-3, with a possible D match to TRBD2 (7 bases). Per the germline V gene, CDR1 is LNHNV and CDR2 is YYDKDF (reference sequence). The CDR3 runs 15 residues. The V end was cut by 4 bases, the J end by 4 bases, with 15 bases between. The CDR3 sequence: CATSITSEGADTQYF. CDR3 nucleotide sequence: TGTGCCACCAGCATCACTAGCGAGGGGGCAGATACGCAGTATTTT.